Sequencing of this T cell receptor beta chain was carried out in a study of shared clonotypes between healthy human individuals. Study-level results: Non-shared clonotypes had lower generation probabilities than those shared by all four donors. Memory subsets generally showed smaller estimated richness than naive subsets did.

The ends were cut back, 2 bases at V and 3 bases at J, with 14 bases in the middle. Germline CDR1 SEHNR, CDR2 FQNEAQ (reference sequence). The length of the CDR3 is 15 residues. Replicate PCRs from sorted subsets contained roughly 200 ng DNA, which is some 29,000 T cell genomes. Assay: immunoSEQ multiplex PCR; the TCRdb copy retains only in-frame clones and omits some. The sample has approximately 1,000,000 clones; about 80% are singletons. To note about this clone: Its antigen is undetermined.

Adults of Caucasian background living in Nashville, Tennessee made up all donors. This clonotype was obtained from a man younger than 35 in good health. Some clones in this sample may be carry-over from other donors' samples. The V gene is TRBV7-9, the J gene TRBJ2-7; tentatively, D is TRBD2 (6 bases). Sample: memory CD4+ T cells from PBMCs. Subset given: CD45RA-negative fraction. CDR3 loop: CASSLFSGANYEQYF. The CDR3, as DNA: TGTGCCAGCAGCTTATTTTCGGGAGCGAACTACGAGCAGTACTTC. The full variable domain, rest sourced from reference TRBV7-9 and TRBJ2-7, is DTGVSQNPRHKITKRGQNVTFRCDPISEHNRLYWYRQTLGQGPEFLTYFQNEAQLEKSRLLSDRFSAERPKGSFSTLEIQRTEQGDSAMYLCASSLFSGANYEQYFGPGTRLTVT.